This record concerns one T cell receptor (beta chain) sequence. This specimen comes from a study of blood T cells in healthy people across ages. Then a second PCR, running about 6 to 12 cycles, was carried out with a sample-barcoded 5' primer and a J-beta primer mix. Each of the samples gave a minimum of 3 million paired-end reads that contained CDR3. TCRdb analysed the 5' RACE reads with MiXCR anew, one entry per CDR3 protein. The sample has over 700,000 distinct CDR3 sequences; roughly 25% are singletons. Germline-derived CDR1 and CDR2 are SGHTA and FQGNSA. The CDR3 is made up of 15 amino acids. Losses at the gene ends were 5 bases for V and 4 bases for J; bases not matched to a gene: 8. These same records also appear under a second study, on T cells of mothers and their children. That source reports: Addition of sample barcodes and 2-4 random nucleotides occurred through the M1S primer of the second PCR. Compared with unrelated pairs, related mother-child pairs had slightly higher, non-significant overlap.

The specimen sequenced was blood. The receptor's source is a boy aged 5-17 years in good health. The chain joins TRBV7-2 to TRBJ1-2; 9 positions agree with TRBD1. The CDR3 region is CASSTNPGQGYGYTF. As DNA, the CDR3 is TGTGCCAGCAGCACCAACCCGGGACAGGGCTATGGCTACACCTTC.